One sample yielded the 24 T cell receptor beta chains listed below, sequenced in a study of CD8+CD57+ T cells in acquired aplastic anemia (dated by TCRdb to the late 2010s). Sequencing relied on an Illumina HiSeq 2000. TCR beta VDJ combination and CDR3 sequence profiling used genomic DNA as the template. TCRdb reprocessing: public reads trimmed at Q25 with fastp, clones called with MiXCR, in-frame beta chains kept. CDR3 protein sequences are deduplicated, and each keeps its most common genes and DNA. Within this sample are around 400,000 distinct CDR3 sequences, with 55% to 75% of them counted one time only. The ten biggest clones cover less than 4% of the sample. The sequenced sample consisted of sorted CD4+, CD8+, or CD8+CD57+ T cells (not recorded which) from PBMCs. Receptors originate from a human donor in good health, serving as a control.

The chain employs TRBV20-1 and TRBJ2-3; a possible D gene is TRBD2 (5 bases). V was trimmed by 0 bases and J by 4 bases, leaving 20 bases between them. The germline V gene encodes CDR1 DFQATT and CDR2 SNEGSKA (reference sequence). The CDR3 is made up of 17 amino acids. The CDR3 sequence: CSARDLHPERRPDTQYF. DNA of the CDR3: TGCAGTGCTAGAGATTTACATCCGGAGCGGCGCCCAGATACGCAGTATTTT.

V gene TRBV19 combines with J gene TRBJ1-6; D is undetermined. The CDR3 runs to 13 residues. Deletions cut 6 bases from V and 9 bases from J, with 12 bases between. The germline gives CDR1 LNHDA, CDR2 SQIVND (reference sequence). The CDR3 loop is CASSWGGSSPLHF. As DNA, the CDR3 is TGTGCCAGTAGCTGGGGTGGATCTTCACCCCTCCACTTT. The full variable domain, with the rest looked up from reference TRBV19 and TRBJ1-6, is DGGITQSPKYLFRKEGQNVTLSCEQNLNHDAMYWYRQDPGQGLRLIYYSQIVNDFQKGDIAEGYSVSREKKESFPLTVTSAQKNPTAFYLCASSWGGSSPLHFGNGTRLTVT.

This clonotype showed up many times. The V gene is TRBV5-6, the J gene TRBJ2-7; D gene unclear. The CDR3 has 14 amino acids. In germline, CDR1 is SGHDT, CDR2 YYEEEE. Trimming took off 6 bases at V and 1 base at J, with 14 bases between the two ends. The CDR3 sequence: CASNRVGRSYEQYF. The DNA for the CDR3 is TGTGCCAGCAACCGGGTGGGTAGATCCTACGAGCAGTACTTC.

Points on this clonotype: Given a much more abundant clone one base away, this may be a read error. The chain joins TRBV11-2 to TRBJ2-7; 10 bases are a match to TRBD1. The length of the CDR3 is 16 residues. The germline gives CDR1 SGHAT, CDR2 FQNNGV. V gave up 4 bases and J gave up 0 bases; unmatched junction bases: 6. CDR3 nucleotides: TGTGCCAGCAGCTCAACCGGGACAGGGGCCTCCTACGAGCAGTACTTC. Translation: CASSSTGTGASYEQYF. Supplemented by reference TRBV11-2 and TRBJ2-7, the full variable domain reads EAGVAQSPRYKIIEKRQSVAFWCNPISGHATLYWYQQILGQGPKLLIQFQNNGVVDDSQLPKDRFSAERLKGVDSTLKIQPAKLEDSAVYLCASSSTGTGASYEQYFGPGTRLTVT.

The chain employs TRBV5-6 and TRBJ1-5, with 7 bases matching TRBD1. From germline, CDR1 is SGHDT and CDR2 YYEEEE. The CDR3 extends over 14 amino acids. J was trimmed by 11 bases and V by 2 bases; bases with no gene match: 10. Here the CDR3 DNA reads TGTGCCAGCAGCTTAGTCGGACACAGGGGATCCCAGCATTTT. Residues: CASSLVGHRGSQHF.

The chain carries TRBV7-6 and TRBJ1-1, with D unclear. CDR3 length: 15 residues. Germline V gene sequence: CDR1 SGHVS, CDR2 FNYEAQ. Trimming stripped 5 bases from V and 11 bases from J, with 24 bases between. The CDR3 sequence is CASSLRSEVNTYAFF. The CDR3 nucleotides read TGTGCCAGCAGCCTTAGGTCCGAGGTCAACACTTACGCTTTCTTT. The full variable domain, in which reference TRBV7-6 and TRBJ1-1 provide the parts outside the CDR3, is GAGVSQSPRYKVTKRGQDVALRCDPISGHVSLYWYRQALGQGPEFLTYFNYEAQQDKSGLPNDRFSAERPEGSISTLTIQRTEQRDSAMYRCASSLRSEVNTYAFFGQGTRLTVV.

Note on this clonotype: Compared with germline, one end of the junction differs, possibly owing to a read error. The chain carries TRBV7-2 and TRBJ1-1, with a weak D call TRBD1 (5 bases). Germline V lookup: CDR1 SGHTA, CDR2 FQGNSA. The CDR3 extends over 14 amino acids. CDR3 residues: CASSLRGKNTTGVF. The DNA for the CDR3 is TGTGCCAGCAGCCTACGGGGGAAGAACACCACCGGGGTCTTT. Variable domain in full (rest from reference TRBV7-2 and TRBJ1-1): GAGVSQSPSNKVTEKGKDVELRCDPISGHTALYWYRQSLGQGLEFLIYFQGNSAPDKSGLPSDRFSAERTGGSVSTLTIQRTQQEDSAVYLCASSLRGKNTTGVFGQGTRLTVV.

This clonotype was counted at least ten times. V and J are TRBV20-1 and TRBJ2-3; TRBD2 aligns across 8 bases. V lost 6 bases and J lost 7; bases outside the gene matches: 18. The CDR3 length is 16 residues. Germline CDR1 reads DFQATT; CDR2 reads SNEGSKA (reference sequence). The CDR3 loop reads CSARDGGLGPQYTQYF. DNA for the CDR3: TGCAGTGCCCGAGATGGGGGACTAGGACCTCAATATACGCAGTATTTT.

The J gene is TRBJ1-3, the V gene TRBV9; 8 bases map to TRBD1. Trimming cost V 2 bases and J 6 bases; bases outside gene matches: 10. Germline values: CDR1 SGDLS, CDR2 YYNGEE. This CDR3 has 16 amino acids. The DNA of the CDR3 is TGTGCCAGCAGCGTCCAGACCACAGGGGGGATAAACACCATATATTTT. It specifies CASSVQTTGGINTIYF. The variable domain in full, with the rest retrieved from reference TRBV9 and TRBJ1-3, is DSGVTQTPKHLITATGQRVTLRCSPRSGDLSVYWYQQSLDQGLQFLIQYYNGEERAKGNILERFSAQQFPDLHSELNLSSLELGDSALYFCASSVQTTGGINTIYFGEGSWLTVV.

The rearrangement joins TRBV5-1 to TRBJ2-2; TRBD2 matches at 9 bases. CDR1 is SGHRS, CDR2 YFSETQ, per germline. V shed 0 bases and J 11 bases; nucleotides not matched to a gene: 8. The CDR3 loop spans 15 amino acids. As DNA, the CDR3 is TGCGCCAGCAGCTTGGAGGGACTAGCTCCCGATGAGCTGTTTTTT. Its translation is CASSLEGLAPDELFF.

The chain couples TRBV6-1 to TRBJ2-7, with 7 bases aligning to TRBD1. V lost 7 bases and J lost 3; bases outside the gene matches: 9. Per germline, CDR1 MNHNS and CDR2 SASEGT. The CDR3 is made up of 14 amino acids. The CDR3 spells CASTFETGSYEQYF. The CDR3 DNA reads as TGTGCCAGCACCTTCGAGACAGGGAGCTACGAGCAGTACTTC.

Concerning this clonotype: The junction departs from the called germline gene at one end, perhaps through a read error. J is TRBJ1-3 and V is TRBV7-9; no clear D gene. The V gene's germline CDR1 is SEHNR and CDR2 FQNEAQ (reference sequence). The CDR3 has 13 amino acids. This CDR3 is CASSKRTGDTIYF. CDR3 DNA: TGTGCCAGCAGTAAACGGACTGGAGACACCATATATTTT. Looking up the rest from reference TRBV7-9 and TRBJ1-3 gives the full variable domain: DTGVSQNPRHKITKRGQNVTFRCDPISEHNRLYWYRQTLGQGPEFLTYFQNEAQLEKSRLLSDRFSAERPKGSFSTLEIQRTEQGDSAMYLCASSKRTGDTIYFGEGSWLTVV.

The chain employs TRBV29-1 and TRBJ2-1; 9 bases match TRBD1. The germline gives CDR1 SQVTM, CDR2 ANQGSEA. With V trimmed by 0 bases and J by 5 bases, 8 bases remained unmatched. This CDR3 comprises 16 residues. The CDR3 spells CSVEDRGTGLNNEQFF. In nucleotides, the CDR3 is TGCAGCGTTGAAGATCGGGGGACAGGGCTCAACAATGAGCAGTTCTTC.

This rearrangement joins TRBV12-3 or TRBV12-4 to TRBJ2-4; D could derive from TRBD1 or TRBD2 (6 bases each). The V end was cut by 9 bases, the J end by 0 bases, with 15 bases between. This CDR3 comprises 15 residues. CDR3 sequence reads: CASNMEGGAKNIQYF. CDR3 DNA: TGTGCCAGTAATATGGAGGGGGGAGCCAAAAACATTCAGTACTTC.

A note on this clonotype: The junction shows a germline mismatch at one end, possibly a read error. The CDR3 region has the DNA TGTGCCAGCAGCTTAATGCCGCAGTCCTTT. Encoded protein: CASSLMPQSF. This chain joins TRBV7-9 and TRBJ2-3; D is undetermined. CDR3 length: 10 residues. Germline V lookup: CDR1 SEHNR, CDR2 FQNEAQ (reference sequence).

V gene TRBV20-1 combines with J gene TRBJ2-3, with 16 bases lining up with TRBD2. The trim removed 2 bases at V and 0 bases at J, leaving 5 bases unmatched. The CDR3 loop spans 18 amino acids. CDR1 DFQATT and CDR2 SNEGSKA come from the germline V gene (reference sequence). DNA of the CDR3: TGCAGTGCTAGATCCGGGACTAGCGGGGGGGCTAGCACAGATACGCAGTATTTT. Protein: CSARSGTSGGASTDTQYF.

The V and J genes are TRBV7-8 and TRBJ1-6; D gene uncertain. Trimming stripped 6 bases from V and 18 bases from J, with 24 bases between. Germline V gene lookup returns CDR1 SGHVS and CDR2 FQNEAQ. This CDR3 is 14 amino acids long. The CDR3 nucleotides are TGTGCCAGCAGTCGAGGCGGCTATAAGCCCCACCACCACTTT. Residues: CASSRGGYKPHHHF.

In nucleotides, the CDR3 is TGCAGTAGAGGGGACTCGAGGGAGACGCTAGCTTTCTTT. The encoded protein is CSRGDSRETLAFF. The gene calls are TRBV20-1 and TRBJ1-1, with D perhaps matching TRBD1 (5 bases). V lost 8 bases to trimming and J lost 10 bases, with 23 bases between them. The V gene's germline CDR1 is DFQATT and CDR2 SNEGSKA (reference sequence). The CDR3 covers 13 residues.

A word on this clonotype: A read error is possible here, since a much larger clone lies one base away. This chain uses TRBV10-3 with TRBJ1-1; tentative D call: TRBD1 (5 bases). Germline lookup yields CDR1 ENHRY and CDR2 SYGVKD. V lost 10 bases, J lost 5 bases, and 20 bases lay in between. The CDR3 runs 14 residues. The CDR3 DNA reads TGTGCCAGCACGGCCCGGGGGAGGAGTACTGAAGCTTTCTTT. Amino acid sequence: CASTARGRSTEAFF.

With regard to this clonotype: The junction departs from the called germline gene at one end, perhaps through a read error. This chain connects TRBV2 to TRBJ1-3; no clear D gene. CDR1 SNHLY and CDR2 FYNNEI come from the germline V gene. The CDR3 sequence is 14 residues long. DNA for the CDR3: TGTGCCAGCAGTAGCACCAGGTCTGAAAATGCAACTTTCTTT. Protein sequence: CASSSTRSENATFF.

The gene calls are TRBV20-1 and TRBJ1-2, with 9 positions matching TRBD1. The junction had 6 bases not matched to a gene; V was cut back by 1 base and J by 6 bases. Germline-derived CDR1 and CDR2 are DFQATT and SNEGSKA (reference sequence). The CDR3 runs 14 residues. The CDR3 DNA follows: TGCAGTGCTAGAGTCCCGGACAGGGGAAATGGCTACACCTTC. Protein: CSARVPDRGNGYTF.

The rearrangement uses TRBV7-6 and TRBJ2-3; maybe TRBD1 (7 bases). The ends were cut back, 10 bases at V and 4 bases at J, with 15 bases in the middle. Germline CDR1 reads SGHVS; CDR2 reads FNYEAQ. This CDR3 contains 13 residues. CDR3 nucleotide sequence: TGTGCCACAGGGGGGATCGGGCCAGATACGCAGTATTTT. The encoded protein is CATGGIGPDTQYF.

Many counts were recorded for this clonotype. The chain combines TRBV6-5 with TRBJ2-7; D might be TRBD2 (6 bases). The V gene lost 5 bases and the J gene lost 0 bases, with 14 bases spanning the gap. The CDR3 is made up of 15 amino acids. Germline CDR1 reads MNHEY; CDR2 reads SVGAGI. The chain's CDR3 is CASSRRGTASYEQYF. The CDR3 DNA reads as TGTGCCAGCAGTCGCCGCGGGACTGCCTCCTACGAGCAGTACTTC.

This chain connects TRBV10-3 to TRBJ1-2; TRBD1 might be the D (5 bases). With 10 bases removed from V and 2 bases from J, the gap between germline ends came to 14 bases. CDR1 ENHRY and CDR2 SYGVKD come from the germline V gene. CDR3 size: 13 residues. CDR3 in amino acids: CATHSGGNYGYTF. The CDR3 DNA is TGTGCCACACATAGCGGGGGGAACTATGGCTACACCTTC.